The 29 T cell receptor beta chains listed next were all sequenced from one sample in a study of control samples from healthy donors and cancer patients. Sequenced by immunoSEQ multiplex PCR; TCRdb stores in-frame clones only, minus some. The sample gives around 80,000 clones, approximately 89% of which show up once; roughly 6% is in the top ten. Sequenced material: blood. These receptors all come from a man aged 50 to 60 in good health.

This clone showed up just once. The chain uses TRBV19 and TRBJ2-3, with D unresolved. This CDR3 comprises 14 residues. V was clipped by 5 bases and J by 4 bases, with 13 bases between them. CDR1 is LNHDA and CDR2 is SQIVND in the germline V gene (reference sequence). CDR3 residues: CASSVSPGADTQYF. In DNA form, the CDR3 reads TGTGCCAGTAGTGTCTCACCTGGCGCAGATACGCAGTATTTT.

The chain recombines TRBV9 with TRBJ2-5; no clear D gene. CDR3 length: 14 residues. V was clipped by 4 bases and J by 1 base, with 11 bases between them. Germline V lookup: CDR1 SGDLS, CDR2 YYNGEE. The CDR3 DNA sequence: TGTGCCAGCAGCTCTTGGACGGCCCAAGAGACCCAGTACTTC. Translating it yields CASSSWTAQETQYF.

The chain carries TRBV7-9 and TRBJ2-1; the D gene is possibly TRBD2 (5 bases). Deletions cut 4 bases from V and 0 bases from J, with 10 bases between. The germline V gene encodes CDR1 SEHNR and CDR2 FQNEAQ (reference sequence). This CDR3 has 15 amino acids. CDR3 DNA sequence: TGTGCCAGCAGCTGGGGAGAAGCCTCCTACAATGAGCAGTTCTTC. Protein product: CASSWGEASYNEQFF.

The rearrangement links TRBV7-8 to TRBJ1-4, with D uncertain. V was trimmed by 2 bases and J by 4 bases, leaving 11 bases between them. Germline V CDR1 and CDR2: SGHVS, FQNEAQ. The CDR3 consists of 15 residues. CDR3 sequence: CASSLRDGDNEKLFF. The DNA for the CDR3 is TGTGCCAGCAGCTTACGGGATGGGGATAATGAAAAACTGTTTTTT.

In DNA form, the CDR3 reads TGTGCCAGCAGCGTAGACGGGACAGAGTATGGCTACACCTTC. Translation gives CASSVDGTEYGYTF. This chain connects TRBV9 to TRBJ1-2; 7 bases map to TRBD1. V lost 0 bases, J lost 5 bases, and 4 bases stayed unmatched. CDR1 is SGDLS and CDR2 is YYNGEE in the germline V gene. The CDR3 totals 14 residues.

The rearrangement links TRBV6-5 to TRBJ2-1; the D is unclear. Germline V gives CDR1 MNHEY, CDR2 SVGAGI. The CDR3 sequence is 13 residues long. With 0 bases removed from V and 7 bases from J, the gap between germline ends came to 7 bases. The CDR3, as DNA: TGTGCCAGCAGTTACTCCCCAAAGAATGAGCAGTTCTTC. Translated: CASSYSPKNEQFF.

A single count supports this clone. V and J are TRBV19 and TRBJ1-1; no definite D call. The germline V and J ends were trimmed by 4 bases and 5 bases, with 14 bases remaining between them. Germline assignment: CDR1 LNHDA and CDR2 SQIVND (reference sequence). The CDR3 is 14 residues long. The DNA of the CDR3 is TGTGCCAGTAGTAAACCCCCGGGGAGGACTGAAGCTTTCTTT. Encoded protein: CASSKPPGRTEAFF.

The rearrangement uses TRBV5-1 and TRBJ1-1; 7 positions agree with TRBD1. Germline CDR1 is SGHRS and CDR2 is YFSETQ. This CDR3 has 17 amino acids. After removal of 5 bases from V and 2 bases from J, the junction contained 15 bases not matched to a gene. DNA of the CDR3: TGCGCCAGCAGGCCAGGAGCGCGACAGGGTGGAAACACTGAAGCTTTCTTT. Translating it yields CASRPGARQGGNTEAFF.

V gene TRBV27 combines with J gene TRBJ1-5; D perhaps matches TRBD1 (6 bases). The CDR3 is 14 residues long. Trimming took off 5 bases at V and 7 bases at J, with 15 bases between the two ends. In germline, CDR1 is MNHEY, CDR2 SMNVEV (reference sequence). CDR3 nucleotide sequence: TGTGCCAGCAGTATAACAGGGTCGGGCCAGCCCCAGCATTTT. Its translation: CASSITGSGQPQHF.

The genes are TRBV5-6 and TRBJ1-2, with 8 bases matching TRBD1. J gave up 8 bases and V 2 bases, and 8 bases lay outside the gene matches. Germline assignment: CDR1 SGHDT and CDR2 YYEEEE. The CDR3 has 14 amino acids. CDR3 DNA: TGTGCCAGCAGCTTCCGGCAGGGGGCTTGGGGCTACACCTTC. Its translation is CASSFRQGAWGYTF.

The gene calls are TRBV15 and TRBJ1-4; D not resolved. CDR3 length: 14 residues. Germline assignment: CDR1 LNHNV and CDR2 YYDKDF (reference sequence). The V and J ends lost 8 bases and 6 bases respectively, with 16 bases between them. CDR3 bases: TGTGCCACCGCCAAGGGCGCTCAGGATGAAAAACTGTTTTTT. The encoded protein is CATAKGAQDEKLFF.

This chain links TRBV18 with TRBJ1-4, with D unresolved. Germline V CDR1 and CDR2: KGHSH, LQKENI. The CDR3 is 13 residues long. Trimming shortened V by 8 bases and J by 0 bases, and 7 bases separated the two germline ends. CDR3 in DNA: TGTGCCAGCACGGTTGCAACTAATGAAAAACTGTTTTTT. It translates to CASTVATNEKLFF. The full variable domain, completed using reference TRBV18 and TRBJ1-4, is NAGVMQNPRHLVRRRGQEARLRCSPMKGHSHVYWYRQLPEEGLKFMVYLQKENIIDESGMPKERFSAEFPKEGPSILRIQQVVRGDSAAYFCASTVATNEKLFFGSGTQLSVL.

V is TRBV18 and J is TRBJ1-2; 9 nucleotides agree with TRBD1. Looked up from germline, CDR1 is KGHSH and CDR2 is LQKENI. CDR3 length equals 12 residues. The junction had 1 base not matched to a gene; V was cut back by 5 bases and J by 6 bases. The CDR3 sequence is CASSRDRDGYTF. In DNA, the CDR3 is TGTGCCAGCTCAAGGGACAGGGATGGCTACACCTTC.

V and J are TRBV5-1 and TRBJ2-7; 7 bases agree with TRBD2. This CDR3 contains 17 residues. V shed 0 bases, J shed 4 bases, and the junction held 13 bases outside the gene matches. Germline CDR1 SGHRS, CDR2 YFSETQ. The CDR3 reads CASSLAGTTRGGYEQYF. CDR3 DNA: TGCGCCAGCAGCTTGGCCGGGACTACCCGAGGTGGGTACGAGCAGTACTTC.

In DNA, the CDR3 is TGTGCCAGCAGCCTTAAGGACAGGCCGTTCAGCACAGATACGCAGTATTTT. This gives the protein CASSLKDRPFSTDTQYF. This rearrangement joins TRBV5-6 to TRBJ2-3, with 7 nucleotides matching TRBD1. J lost 0 bases, V lost 4 bases, and 11 bases had no gene match. The CDR3 covers 17 residues. The V gene's germline CDR1 is SGHDT and CDR2 YYEEEE. Full variable domain (rest looked up from reference TRBV5-6 and TRBJ2-3): DAGVTQSPTHLIKTRGQQVTLRCSPKSGHDTVSWYQQALGQGPQFIFQYYEEEERQRGNFPDRFSGHQFPNYSSELNVNALLLGDSALYLCASSLKDRPFSTDTQYFGPGTRLTVL.

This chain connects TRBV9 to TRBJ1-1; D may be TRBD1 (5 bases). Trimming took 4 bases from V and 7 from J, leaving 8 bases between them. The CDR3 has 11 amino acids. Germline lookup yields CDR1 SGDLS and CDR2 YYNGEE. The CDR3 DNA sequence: TGTGCCAGCAGCTCAGACAGTGAAGCTTTCTTT. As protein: CASSSDSEAFF.

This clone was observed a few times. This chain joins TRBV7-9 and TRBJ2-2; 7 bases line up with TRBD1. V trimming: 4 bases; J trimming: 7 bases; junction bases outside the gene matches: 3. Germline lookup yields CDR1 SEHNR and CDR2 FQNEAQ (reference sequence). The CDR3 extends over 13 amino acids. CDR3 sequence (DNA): TGTGCCAGCAGCTCCCCAGGGGGCGGGGAGCTGTTTTTT. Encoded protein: CASSSPGGGELFF. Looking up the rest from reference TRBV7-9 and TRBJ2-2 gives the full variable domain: DTGVSQNPRHKITKRGQNVTFRCDPISEHNRLYWYRQTLGQGPEFLTYFQNEAQLEKSRLLSDRFSAERPKGSFSTLEIQRTEQGDSAMYLCASSSPGGGELFFGEGSRLTVL.

The CDR3 here is CASGLVGGSTDTQYF. The DNA for the CDR3 is TGTGCTAGTGGTTTGGTAGGAGGGAGCACAGATACGCAGTATTTT. This chain links TRBV12-5 with TRBJ2-3; weak D call: TRBD2 (6 bases). Germline V lookup: CDR1 LGHNT, CDR2 FRNRAP. The CDR3 is 15 residues long. Trimming left V 0 bases short and J 0 bases short, with 7 bases between. Drawing the rest from reference TRBV12-5 and TRBJ2-3, the complete variable domain is DARVTQTPRHKVTEMGQEVTMRCQPILGHNTVFWYRQTMMQGLELLAYFRNRAPLDDSGMPKDRFSAEMPDATLATLKIQPSEPRDSAVYFCASGLVGGSTDTQYFGPGTRLTVL.

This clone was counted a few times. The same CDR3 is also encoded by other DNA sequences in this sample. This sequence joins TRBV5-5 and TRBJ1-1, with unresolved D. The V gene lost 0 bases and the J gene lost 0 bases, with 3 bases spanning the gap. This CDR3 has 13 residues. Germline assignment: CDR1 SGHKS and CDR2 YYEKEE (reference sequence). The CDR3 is CASSLDLNTEAFF. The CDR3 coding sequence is TGTGCCAGCAGCTTGGATCTGAACACTGAAGCTTTCTTT. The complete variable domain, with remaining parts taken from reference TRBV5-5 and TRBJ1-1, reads DAGVTQSPTHLIKTRGQQVTLRCSPISGHKSVSWYQQVLGQGPQFIFQYYEKEERGRGNFPDRFSARQFPNYSSELNVNALLLGDSALYLCASSLDLNTEAFFGQGTRLTVV.

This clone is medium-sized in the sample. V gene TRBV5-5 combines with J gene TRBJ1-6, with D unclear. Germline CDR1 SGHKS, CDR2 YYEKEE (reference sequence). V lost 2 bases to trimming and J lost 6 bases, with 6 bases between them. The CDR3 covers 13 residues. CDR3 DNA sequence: TGTGCCAGCAGCTTAGATACTAATTCACCCCTCCACTTT. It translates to CASSLDTNSPLHF.

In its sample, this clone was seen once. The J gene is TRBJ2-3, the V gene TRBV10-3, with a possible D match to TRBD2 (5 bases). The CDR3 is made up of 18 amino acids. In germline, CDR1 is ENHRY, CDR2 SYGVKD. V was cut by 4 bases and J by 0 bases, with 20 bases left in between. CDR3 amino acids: CAISGTFRTSSSTDTQYF. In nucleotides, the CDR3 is TGTGCCATCAGTGGGACCTTTCGGACTTCGTCTAGCACAGATACGCAGTATTTT.

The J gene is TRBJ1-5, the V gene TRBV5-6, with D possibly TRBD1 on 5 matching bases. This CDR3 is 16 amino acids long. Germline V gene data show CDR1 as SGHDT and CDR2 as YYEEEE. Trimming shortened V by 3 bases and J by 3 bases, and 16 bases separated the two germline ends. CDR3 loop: CASSSFRGTHNQPQHF. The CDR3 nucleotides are TGTGCCAGCAGCTCATTCCGCGGGACCCACAATCAGCCCCAGCATTTT.

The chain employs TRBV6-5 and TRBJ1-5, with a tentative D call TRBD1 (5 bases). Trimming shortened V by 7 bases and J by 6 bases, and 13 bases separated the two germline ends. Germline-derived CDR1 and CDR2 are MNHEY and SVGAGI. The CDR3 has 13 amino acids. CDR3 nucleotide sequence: TGTGCCAGCAATTCAGGGAAAAGTCAGCCCCAGCATTTT. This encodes CASNSGKSQPQHF.

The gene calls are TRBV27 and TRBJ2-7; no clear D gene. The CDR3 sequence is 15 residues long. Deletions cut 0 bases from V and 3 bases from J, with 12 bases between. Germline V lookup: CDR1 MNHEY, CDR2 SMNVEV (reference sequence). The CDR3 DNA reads TGTGCCAGCAGTTTATCGTGGCAGCCCTACTACGAGCAGTACTTC. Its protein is CASSLSWQPYYEQYF.

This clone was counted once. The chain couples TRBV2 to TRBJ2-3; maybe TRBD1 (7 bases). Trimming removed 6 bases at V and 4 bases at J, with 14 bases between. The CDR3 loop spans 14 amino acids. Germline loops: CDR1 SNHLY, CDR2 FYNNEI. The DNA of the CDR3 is TGTGCCAGCAGGCGGGACAGATTGGCAGATACGCAGTATTTT. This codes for CASRRDRLADTQYF.

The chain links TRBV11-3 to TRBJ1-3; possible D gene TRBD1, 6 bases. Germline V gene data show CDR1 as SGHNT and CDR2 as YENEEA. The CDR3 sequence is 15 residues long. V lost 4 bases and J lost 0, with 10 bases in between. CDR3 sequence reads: CASSSDRFSGNTIYF. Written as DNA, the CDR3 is TGTGCCAGCAGCTCCGACAGGTTCTCTGGAAACACCATATATTTT.

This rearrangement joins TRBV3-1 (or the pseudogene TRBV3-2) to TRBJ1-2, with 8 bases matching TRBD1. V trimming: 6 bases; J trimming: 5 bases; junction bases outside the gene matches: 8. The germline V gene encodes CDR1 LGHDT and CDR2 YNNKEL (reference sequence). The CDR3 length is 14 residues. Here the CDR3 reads CASSLGQGFYGYTF. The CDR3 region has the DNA TGTGCCAGCAGTTTAGGACAGGGTTTTTATGGCTACACCTTC.

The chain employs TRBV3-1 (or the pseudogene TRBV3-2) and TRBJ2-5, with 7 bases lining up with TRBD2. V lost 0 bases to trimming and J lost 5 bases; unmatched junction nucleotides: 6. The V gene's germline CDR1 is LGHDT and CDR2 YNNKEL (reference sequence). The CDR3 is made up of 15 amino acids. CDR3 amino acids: CASSQDVSGAETQYF. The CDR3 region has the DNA TGTGCCAGCAGCCAAGATGTCAGCGGGGCGGAGACCCAGTACTTC.

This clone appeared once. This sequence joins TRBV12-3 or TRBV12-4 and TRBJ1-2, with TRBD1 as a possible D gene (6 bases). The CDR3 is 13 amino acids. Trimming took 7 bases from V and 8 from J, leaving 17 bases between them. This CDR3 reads CASTLGGGQGYTF. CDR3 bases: TGTGCCAGCACCCTAGGGGGAGGTCAAGGCTACACCTTC.